One sample yielded the 23 T cell receptor beta chains listed below, sequenced in a study of T cell repertoires in cytomegalovirus infection. TCRdb itself ran the reads through MiXCR, one entry per CDR3 protein. The sample carries about 830,000 distinct CDR3 sequences, less than 35% recorded once. No antigens are known for them. Specimen: cultured CD8+ T cells from PBMCs, collected from culture after CMV antigen stimulation. All receptors derive from a human donor in good health (CMV status not recorded). Some clones in this sample may be carry-over from other donors' samples.

This clonotype was counted many times. The chain has TRBV7-2 and TRBJ2-1; 12 positions agree with TRBD2. The CDR3 extends over 15 amino acids. The germline V gene encodes CDR1 SGHTA and CDR2 FQGNSA. V lost 4 bases, J lost 5 bases, and 3 bases stayed unmatched. Written as DNA, the CDR3 is TGTGCCAGCAGCTCGGGACTAGCGGGCCACAATGAGCAGTTCTTC. This gives the protein CASSSGLAGHNEQFF.

The chain recombines TRBV6-1 with TRBJ2-3; 12 bases fit TRBD2. Germline assignment: CDR1 MNHNS and CDR2 SASEGT. The CDR3 has 15 amino acids. V gave up 1 base and J gave up 4 bases; unmatched junction bases: 0. CDR3 nucleotides: TGTGCCAGCAGTGAAGGGACTAGCGGGGCAGATACGCAGTATTTT. Protein product: CASSEGTSGADTQYF.

The table lists this clonotype with many counts. The genes are TRBV6-5 and TRBJ2-1; TRBD2 matches at 11 bases. J gave up 2 bases and V 4 bases, and 4 bases lay outside the gene matches. The CDR3 totals 16 residues. Germline CDR1 reads MNHEY; CDR2 reads SVGAGI. CDR3 in DNA: TGTGCCAGCAGTTTTACTAGCGGGGGCCCCTACAATGAGCAGTTCTTC. Its translation: CASSFTSGGPYNEQFF.

A few counts support this clonotype. The rearrangement uses TRBV9 and TRBJ1-1; possible D gene TRBD1, 5 bases. Germline assignment: CDR1 SGDLS and CDR2 YYNGEE. CDR3 length: 12 amino acids. V was shortened by 6 bases and J by 2 bases, with 8 bases between the two germline ends. The CDR3 region has the DNA TGTGCCAGCACCAGGGCCAACACTGAAGCTTTCTTT. This translates into CASTRANTEAFF.

The chain carries TRBV27 and TRBJ1-1; TRBD1 matches 10 bases. CDR1 and CDR2 from the germline V gene are MNHEY and SMNVEV (reference sequence). With 6 bases clipped from V and 7 bases from J, the junction kept 8 bases outside the gene matches. The CDR3 length is 14 residues. In DNA form, the CDR3 reads TGTGCCAGCAGCCGGGACAGGGGACCCTTTGAAGCTTTCTTT. It codes for CASSRDRGPFEAFF.

The J gene is TRBJ1-2, the V gene TRBV28; weak D call: TRBD1 (6 bases). Deletions cut 5 bases from V and 6 bases from J, with 16 bases between. CDR1 is MDHEN and CDR2 is SYDVKM in the germline V gene. The CDR3 is made up of 14 amino acids. CDR3 DNA sequence: TGTGCCAGCAGTCTACCCCTAGCAGGGGATGGCTACACCTTC. Translating it yields CASSLPLAGDGYTF.

The chain carries TRBV5-4 and TRBJ1-2; D remains unclear. Deletions cut 0 bases from V and 10 bases from J, with 10 bases between. The CDR3 loop spans 12 amino acids. Germline V lookup: CDR1 SGHNT, CDR2 YYREEE (reference sequence). In DNA form, the CDR3 reads TGTGCCAGCAGCTTGGACCCTCATGACTACACCTTC. Protein sequence: CASSLDPHDYTF.

The chain has TRBV7-4 and TRBJ2-3; 15 bases are shared with TRBD2. This CDR3 comprises 15 residues. The germline gives CDR1 SGHVT, CDR2 SQSDAQ. With V trimmed by 6 bases and J by 5 bases, 3 bases remained unmatched. CDR3 sequence: CASRGLAGGGDTQYF. The CDR3 region has the DNA TGTGCCAGCAGGGGACTAGCGGGGGGTGGAGATACGCAGTATTTT.

The CDR3 DNA is TGTGCCAGCAGTTCCCCCGACGGACGTAACACTGAAGCTTTCTTT. Its translation: CASSSPDGRNTEAFF. The rearrangement joins TRBV28 to TRBJ1-1, with D hard to call. CDR1 MDHEN and CDR2 SYDVKM come from the germline V gene. The CDR3 totals 15 residues. The V end lost 4 bases, the J end lost 2 bases, and 14 bases lay between the germline ends.

In its sample, this clonotype was seen many times. This chain links TRBV7-8 with TRBJ2-7; D gene uncertain. The CDR3 contains 16 residues. CDR1 is SGHVS, CDR2 FQNEAQ, per germline. Trimming pared 5 bases from V and 3 bases from J, leaving 20 bases between. CDR3 region: CASSPGISAQSYEQYV. In nucleotides, the CDR3 is TGTGCCAGCAGCCCCGGAATTTCGGCCCAGAGCTACGAGCAGTACGTC.

The table lists this clonotype with a few counts. The chain recombines TRBV2 with TRBJ2-1, with D possibly being TRBD1 (5 bases). The V and J ends lost 8 bases and 1 base respectively, with 12 bases between them. The CDR3 is made up of 14 amino acids. Per germline, CDR1 SNHLY and CDR2 FYNNEI. The CDR3: CASWVTDSYNEQFF. CDR3 coding DNA: TGTGCCAGCTGGGTGACAGATTCCTACAATGAGCAGTTCTTC.

V gene TRBV2 combines with J gene TRBJ1-2; D is undetermined. The ends were cut back, 7 bases at V and 7 bases at J, with 10 bases in the middle. The CDR3 is 11 amino acids. Germline CDR1 is SNHLY and CDR2 is FYNNEI. The CDR3 nucleotides read TGTGCCAGCATGGATCTTTCTGGCTACACCTTC. Protein sequence: CASMDLSGYTF.

V is TRBV24-1 and J is TRBJ2-2; maybe TRBD2 (5 bases). V was shortened by 7 bases and J by 0 bases, with 23 bases between the two germline ends. In germline, CDR1 is KGHDR, CDR2 SFDVKD. The CDR3 is 19 amino acids. The CDR3 loop is CATSPPPDSEETNTGELFF. The CDR3, as DNA: TGTGCCACCAGCCCCCCCCCGGATAGCGAGGAGACGAACACCGGGGAGCTGTTTTTT.

A few counts support this clonotype. The rearrangement joins TRBV6-6 to TRBJ1-4; D not resolved. The length of the CDR3 is 15 residues. Germline CDR1 and CDR2: MNHNY and SVGAGI (reference sequence). V was trimmed by 6 bases and J by 8 bases, leaving 19 bases between them. The CDR3 nucleotides read TGTGCCAGCAGCTCTATGGGTCCTACTTCGGAAAAACTGTTTTTT. Protein sequence: CASSSMGPTSEKLFF.

V usage is TRBV12-3 or TRBV12-4 and J usage is TRBJ2-5; TRBD1 aligns across 7 bases. With 6 bases clipped from V and 3 bases from J, the junction kept 13 bases outside the gene matches. This CDR3 is 16 amino acids long. The CDR3 is CASRLLSRQGEETQYF. CDR3 coding DNA: TGTGCCAGCAGACTCCTCTCGAGGCAGGGGGAAGAGACCCAGTACTTC.

The sample holds a few counts of this clonotype. The chain couples TRBV6-1 to TRBJ2-1, with D hard to call. Looked up from germline, CDR1 is MNHNS and CDR2 is SASEGT. CDR3 length equals 15 residues. The germline V and J ends were trimmed by 1 base and 4 bases, with 11 bases remaining between them. Here the CDR3 reads CASSEELVSYNEQFF. CDR3 sequence (DNA): TGTGCCAGCAGTGAAGAGTTGGTTAGTTACAATGAGCAGTTCTTC.

The rearrangement uses TRBV20-1 and TRBJ1-5, with D possibly TRBD1 on 5 matching bases. Between the trimmed V and J ends, which lost 1 base and 3 bases, there was a span of 10 bases. Germline values: CDR1 DFQATT, CDR2 SNEGSKA (reference sequence). The CDR3 is 14 amino acids. CDR3 in amino acids: CSARVGGLNQPQHF. The CDR3 region has the DNA TGCAGTGCTAGAGTGGGGGGACTCAATCAGCCCCAGCATTTT.

This clonotype was seen more than once but under ten times. This sequence joins TRBV4-1 and TRBJ2-1; D gene ambiguous. Trimming cost V 1 base and J 10 bases, with 11 bases left between them. The germline gives CDR1 MGHRA, CDR2 YSYEKL. The CDR3 runs to 13 residues. CDR3 region: CASSQVSPSEQFF. In nucleotides, the CDR3 is TGCGCCAGCAGCCAAGTGTCCCCATCAGAGCAGTTCTTC.

To note about this clonotype: A much bigger clone sits one base away, suggesting this may be a read error. The V call is TRBV7-2, the J call TRBJ2-3, with D perhaps given as TRBD1 or TRBD2 (5 bases each). In germline, CDR1 is SGHTA, CDR2 FQGNSA. The V and J ends lost 3 bases and 2 bases respectively, with 18 bases between them. This CDR3 has 17 amino acids. CDR3 sequence: CTSSLTSGTADTDTQYF. CDR3 DNA sequence: TGTACCAGCAGCTTGACTTCCGGGACGGCAGACACAGATACGCAGTATTTT.

This clonotype was observed many times. The V and J genes are TRBV6-5 and TRBJ2-1; D gene unclear. In germline, CDR1 is MNHEY, CDR2 SVGAGI. Trimming took 2 bases from V and 6 from J, leaving 8 bases between them. The CDR3 totals 13 residues. CDR3 protein: CASSYMASNEQFF. DNA of the CDR3: TGTGCCAGCAGTTACATGGCTAGCAATGAGCAGTTCTTC.

The chain uses TRBV6-6 and TRBJ2-7, with D maybe TRBD1 (5 bases). CDR1 and CDR2 (germline): MNHNY, SVGAGI (reference sequence). The V end lost 6 bases, the J end lost 1 base, and 7 bases lay between the germline ends. The CDR3 spans 12 residues. The CDR3: CASRDISYEQYV. The CDR3 bases are TGTGCCAGCAGGGACATATCCTACGAGCAGTACGTC.

The chain couples TRBV7-6 to TRBJ2-4; 8 bases align to TRBD2. The CDR3 totals 14 residues. Germline V CDR1 and CDR2: SGHVS, FNYEAQ. The V segment lost 5 bases and the J segment 0 bases; nucleotides outside the gene matches: 0. This CDR3 is CASSTSGAKNIQYF. The CDR3 coding sequence is TGTGCCAGCAGCACTAGCGGAGCCAAAAACATTCAGTACTTC.

This clonotype showed up many times. This chain links TRBV7-2 with TRBJ2-7, with 9 positions matching TRBD2. The CDR3 consists of 15 residues. Per germline, CDR1 SGHTA and CDR2 FQGNSA. V was pared by 10 bases and J by 2 bases, with 12 bases of the junction left unmatched. The CDR3 loop reads CAITFRASGTYEQYV. In nucleotides, the CDR3 is TGTGCCATCACTTTCAGGGCTAGCGGGACCTACGAGCAGTACGTC.